A single sample is the source of the 20 T cell receptor beta chains below, sequenced in a study of T-cell reconstitution after alpha-beta-depleted transplantation in children. Preparation of the TCRbeta library involved a method that used unique molecular identifiers. TCRdb re-called the PCR reads through MiXCR, storing one row per CDR3 protein. The sample lists about a million distinct CDR3 sequences; about 31% were seen once. This sample comprised PBMCs, mostly from graft donor cells, obtained 360 days after TCRalphabeta/CD19-depleted stem cell transplant. These TCRs come from a boy under two years old who had a stem cell transplant for SCID, so the T cells may come from the graft donor.

This rearrangement joins TRBV20-1 to TRBJ2-7, with D tentatively TRBD1 or TRBD2 (6 bases each). Germline CDR1 reads DFQATT; CDR2 reads SNEGSKA (reference sequence). V was trimmed by 5 bases and J by 9 bases, leaving 23 bases between them. The CDR3 covers 14 residues. The chain's CDR3 is CSALRQGFLGGQYF. The CDR3 coding sequence is TGCAGTGCTCTAAGGCAGGGGTTCCTGGGGGGGCAGTACTTC.

The CDR3 protein is CASSPPDAGGRRDTQYF. CDR3 coding DNA: TGTGCCAGCAGCCCCCCTGATGCGGGGGGGCGTAGAGATACGCAGTATTTT. The chain uses TRBV7-9 and TRBJ2-3; 9 bases align to TRBD2. This CDR3 comprises 17 residues. With 5 bases clipped from V and 5 bases from J, the junction kept 14 bases outside the gene matches. Germline assignment: CDR1 SEHNR and CDR2 FQNEAQ (reference sequence). The whole variable domain, filled in from reference TRBV7-9 and TRBJ2-3, reads DTGVSQNPRHKITKRGQNVTFRCDPISEHNRLYWYRQTLGQGPEFLTYFQNEAQLEKSRLLSDRFSAERPKGSFSTLEIQRTEQGDSAMYLCASSPPDAGGRRDTQYFGPGTRLTVL.

In its sample, this clonotype was seen a few times. This chain joins TRBV12-3 or TRBV12-4 and TRBJ2-1; D is unresolved. The CDR3 covers 13 residues. Trimming took off 5 bases at V and 10 bases at J, with 15 bases between the two ends. Here the CDR3 DNA reads TGTGCCAGCAGTCCTCGACATTTAGAGGAGCAGTTCTTC. This gives the protein CASSPRHLEEQFF.

The V call is TRBV29-1, the J call TRBJ2-7; a possible D gene is TRBD2 (6 bases). V shed 7 bases and J shed 7 bases, with 11 bases lying between them. The germline CDR1 and CDR2 sequences are SQVTM and ANQGSEA. The CDR3 extends over 10 amino acids. This CDR3 is CSALAREQYF. The CDR3 region has the DNA TGCAGCGCACTAGCCAGAGAGCAGTACTTC.

The V gene is TRBV28, the J gene TRBJ2-3, with 8 bases aligning to TRBD2. Trimming cost V 6 bases and J 4 bases; bases outside gene matches: 15. CDR1 MDHEN and CDR2 SYDVKM come from the germline V gene. CDR3 length: 17 amino acids. The CDR3 here is CASRPRGGVFRADTQYF. The DNA for the CDR3 is TGTGCCAGCAGACCCCGGGGGGGGGTTTTCAGAGCAGATACGCAGTATTTT. The full variable domain, in which reference TRBV28 and TRBJ2-3 provide the parts outside the CDR3, is DVKVTQSSRYLVKRTGEKVFLECVQDMDHENMFWYRQDPGLGLRLIYFSYDVKMKEKGDIPEGYSVSREKKERFSLILESASTNQTSMYLCASRPRGGVFRADTQYFGPGTRLTVL.

This clonotype was seen a few times. This chain connects TRBV5-1 to TRBJ2-2; the D gene is possibly TRBD1 (6 bases). Germline CDR1 is SGHRS and CDR2 is YFSETQ. V was trimmed by 3 bases and J by 7 bases, leaving 13 bases between them. The CDR3 is made up of 14 amino acids. CDR3 residues: CASSSTGQVGELFF. Here the CDR3 DNA reads TGCGCCAGCAGCTCTACAGGGCAGGTCGGGGAGCTGTTTTTT.

There are a few counts of this clonotype. The chain links TRBV4-3 to TRBJ1-1, with D maybe TRBD1 (6 bases). V lost 1 base, J lost 10 bases, and 13 bases lay in between. CDR3 length: 13 amino acids. CDR1 is LGHNA and CDR2 is YSLEER in the germline V gene. The CDR3 coding sequence is TGCGCCAGCAGCCAAGCACAGGGCAGGGGAGCTTTCTTT. It yields the protein CASSQAQGRGAFF.

The table lists this clonotype with a few counts. This chain connects TRBV6-2 or TRBV6-3 to TRBJ1-1, with TRBD1 identical over 8 bases. V dropped 6 bases and J dropped 10; count of bases not matched to a gene: 7. This CDR3 is 12 amino acids long. The germline gives CDR1 MNHEY, CDR2 SVGEGT. In DNA form, the CDR3 reads TGTGCCAGCAGCCCTTGGACAGGGACAGCTTTCTTT. This gives the protein CASSPWTGTAFF.

This clonotype appeared a few times. This chain joins TRBV20-1 and TRBJ2-1; D could derive from TRBD1 or TRBD2 (5 bases each). From germline, CDR1 is DFQATT and CDR2 SNEGSKA (reference sequence). V was shortened by 2 bases and J by 6 bases, with 14 bases between the two germline ends. The length of the CDR3 is 14 residues. The CDR3 DNA is TGCAGTGCTAGATCCGGGACCGAGTTCAATGAGCAGTTCTTC. Its protein product is CSARSGTEFNEQFF.

The chain is built from TRBV5-1 and TRBJ1-5, with unresolved D. The CDR3 totals 13 residues. The V end was cut by 4 bases, the J end by 4 bases, with 9 bases between. Germline V CDR1 and CDR2: SGHRS, YFSETQ. This chain's CDR3 is CASSGGPNQPQHF. DNA of the CDR3: TGCGCCAGCAGCGGTGGTCCAAATCAGCCCCAGCATTTT.

This clonotype came up a few times. The J gene is TRBJ2-5, the V gene TRBV20-1, with TRBD1 identical over 8 bases. The germline V gene encodes CDR1 DFQATT and CDR2 SNEGSKA (reference sequence). With 1 base clipped from V and 0 bases from J, the junction kept 4 bases outside the gene matches. This CDR3 is 15 amino acids long. The DNA of the CDR3 is TGCAGTGCTAGAGCTTACAGGGGGTACCAAGAGACCCAGTACTTC. This sequence encodes CSARAYRGYQETQYF.

The chain combines TRBV7-2 with TRBJ2-3; TRBD2 matches 9 bases. The CDR3 is 17 amino acids. V dropped 5 bases and J dropped 1; count of bases not matched to a gene: 10. Germline V lookup: CDR1 SGHTA, CDR2 FQGNSA. The CDR3 sequence is CASSANSGGARTDTQYF. DNA of the CDR3: TGTGCCAGCAGCGCAAATAGCGGGGGCGCTCGCACAGATACGCAGTATTTT.

Only a few counts were recorded for this clonotype. V usage is TRBV25-1 and J usage is TRBJ1-2; D perhaps matches TRBD1 (6 bases). Germline V gene data show CDR1 as MGHDK and CDR2 as SYGVNS. The CDR3 extends over 16 amino acids. V was clipped by 3 bases and J by 4 bases, with 18 bases between them. In DNA, the CDR3 is TGTGCCAGCAGTGAGCGACTGGCAGGGGACCCCTATGGCTACACCTTC. Protein sequence: CASSERLAGDPYGYTF.

The V and J genes are TRBV12-3 or TRBV12-4 and TRBJ2-5; TRBD2 agrees at 12 bases. This CDR3 region has 14 residues. With 9 bases clipped from V and 5 bases from J, the junction kept 7 bases outside the gene matches. This CDR3 is CASALAGGFETQYF. CDR3 nucleotide sequence: TGTGCCAGTGCCCTAGCGGGGGGGTTTGAGACCCAGTACTTC.

This clonotype was counted a few times. The chain links TRBV11-2 to TRBJ2-5; perhaps D is TRBD1 or TRBD2 (5 bases each). The V and J ends lost 1 base and 5 bases respectively, with 14 bases between them. The CDR3 is 15 amino acids. Germline V gives CDR1 SGHAT, CDR2 FQNNGV. The CDR3 loop is CASSLGLRGGETQYF. As DNA, the CDR3 is TGTGCCAGCAGCTTAGGTCTACGGGGCGGGGAGACCCAGTACTTC.

This clonotype has only a few counts. The chain is built from TRBV6-5 and TRBJ2-7; D may match TRBD1 or TRBD2 (5 bases each). The V gene lost 5 bases and the J gene lost 1 base, with 15 bases spanning the gap. CDR3 length equals 15 residues. Germline lookup yields CDR1 MNHEY and CDR2 SVGAGI. The CDR3 DNA reads as TGTGCCAGCAGTATCGCCGGGGCCATTTCCTACGAGCAGTACTTC. It specifies CASSIAGAISYEQYF.

The chain links TRBV7-8 to TRBJ2-7, with 7 positions matching TRBD1. Germline CDR1 and CDR2: SGHVS and FQNEAQ. The CDR3 loop spans 16 amino acids. The trim removed 3 bases at V and 5 bases at J, leaving 13 bases unmatched. The CDR3 region is CASSLGYRGRDDEQYF. In DNA form, the CDR3 reads TGTGCCAGCAGCTTGGGGTACAGGGGCAGGGACGACGAGCAGTACTTC.

The chain joins TRBV2 to TRBJ1-6; D is unresolved. The V end was cut by 6 bases, the J end by 7 bases, with 13 bases between. The CDR3 is 14 residues long. Germline values: CDR1 SNHLY, CDR2 FYNNEI. The CDR3 region is CASSVKRGNSPLHF. CDR3 DNA: TGTGCCAGCAGCGTAAAACGCGGCAATTCACCCCTCCACTTT.

To note about this clonotype: This clone may be a read error of a much larger clone one base away. This chain links TRBV12-3 or TRBV12-4 with TRBJ2-1, with a possible D match to TRBD1 (6 bases). The CDR3 runs 14 residues. V was cut by 1 base and J by 6 bases, with 10 bases left in between. CDR3 sequence: CASSLGGPSNEQFF. CDR3 DNA sequence: TGTGCCAGCAGTTTAGGGGGGCCCTCCAATGAGCAGTTCTTC.

The V call is TRBV5-1, the J call TRBJ2-2; D not certain. This CDR3 is 15 amino acids long. V was clipped by 1 base and J by 0 bases, with 7 bases between them. CDR1 SGHRS and CDR2 YFSETQ come from the germline V gene. CDR3 amino acids: CASSLSVTNTGELFF. CDR3 DNA: TGCGCCAGCAGCTTGAGTGTTACGAACACCGGGGAGCTGTTTTTT. The entire variable domain, with the rest obtained from reference TRBV5-1 and TRBJ2-2, is as follows: KAGVTQTPRYLIKTRGQQVTLSCSPISGHRSVSWYQQTPGQGLQFLFEYFSETQRNKGNFPGRFSGRQFSNSRSEMNVSTLELGDSALYLCASSLSVTNTGELFFGEGSRLTVL.